This T cell receptor (beta chain) was recovered during a study of beta chain features in type 1 diabetes. Study information: Comparable age, gender and cell yields were observed in patients relative to healthy donors.

cDNA synthesis used the whole RNA isolate, giving expressed TCRB sequences. Clones were sequenced by immunoSEQ multiplex PCR, and TCRdb holds only the in-frame ones, with some missing. The sample has more than 250,000 clones, roughly an eighth seen once. Whole-study results and caveats: TCRB CDR3s from Type 1 diabetes patients were moderately but significantly shorter in all four CD4+ subsets.

With respect to this clone: Antigen: not known.

Unmatched junction bases numbered 15, after V lost 0 bases and J lost 10 bases. The CDR3 totals 17 residues. The germline CDR1 and CDR2 sequences are LGHNA and YNFKEQ. The gene calls are TRBV4-2 and TRBJ2-1, with TRBD2 matching 7 bases. What was sequenced was naive CD4+ T cells from blood. The clonotype was recovered from a young man with type 1 diabetes. The CDR3 loop reads CASSQEDLAARAGEQFF. The DNA of the CDR3 is TGTGCCAGCAGCCAAGAGGATCTAGCGGCCAGAGCGGGAGAGCAGTTCTTC.